The 12 T cell receptor beta chains below all came from one sample that was sequenced in a study of blood T cell repertoires in COVID-19. Assay used: immunoSEQ multiplex PCR; TCRdb lists only in-frame clones, some missing. Seen here are about 93,000 clones, about 90% observed once, and the top ten hold around 1.5%. Sequenced: peripheral blood. The receptor set was obtained from a human donor with active COVID-19. The donor label of this sample is uncertain.

This clone appeared a single time. The CDR3: CASSPSGLSDTQYF. CDR3 DNA sequence: TGTGCCAGCAGCCCAAGCGGATTGTCAGATACGCAGTATTTT. V usage is TRBV7-3 and J usage is TRBJ2-3; tentative D call: TRBD2 (5 bases). The CDR3 contains 14 residues. Trimming took off 5 bases at V and 4 bases at J, with 13 bases between the two ends. Looked up from germline, CDR1 is SGHTA and CDR2 is FQGTGA.

The gene calls are TRBV15 and TRBJ1-4, with D hard to call. V dropped 2 bases and J dropped 8 bases, with 6 bases sitting between them. CDR3 length: 12 amino acids. Germline values: CDR1 LNHNV, CDR2 YYDKDF (reference sequence). The CDR3 coding sequence is TGTGCCACCAGCAGAACAACAGAAAAACTGTTTTTT. Residues: CATSRTTEKLFF.

V is TRBV7-2 and J is TRBJ2-7, with D uncertain. Between the trimmed V and J ends, which lost 3 bases and 1 base, there was a span of 7 bases. This CDR3 has 13 residues. Germline V gene data show CDR1 as SGHTA and CDR2 as FQGNSA. CDR3 coding DNA: TGTGCCAGCAGCTTCCGAGAATCCTACGAGCAGTACTTC. Amino acid sequence: CASSFRESYEQYF.

The V call is TRBV18, the J call TRBJ1-5, with 8 bases identical to TRBD1. The ends lost 4 bases at V and 1 base at J; junction bases unmatched: 6. The germline V gene has CDR1 KGHSH and CDR2 LQKENI. This CDR3 spans 16 amino acids. Written as DNA, the CDR3 is TGTGCCAGCTCACTAACGGACAGGGTCAGCAATCAGCCCCAGCATTTT. The encoded protein is CASSLTDRVSNQPQHF.

J is TRBJ1-2 and V is TRBV5-1, with TRBD1 matching over 10 bases. CDR3 length: 15 amino acids. The germline V gene encodes CDR1 SGHRS and CDR2 YFSETQ. Trimming at V came to 0 bases and at J to 10 bases, leaving 9 bases not matched to a gene. Here the CDR3 DNA reads TGCGCCAGCAGCTTGGGCTCGGGACAGGGGAGGGACTACACCTTC. This translates into CASSLGSGQGRDYTF.

The chain couples TRBV4-3 to TRBJ1-1, with TRBD1 matching over 7 bases. V shed 0 bases and J 6 bases; nucleotides not matched to a gene: 1. CDR1 is LGHNA, CDR2 YSLEER, per germline. This CDR3 has 13 amino acids. The CDR3 bases are TGCGCCAGCAGCCAAGACCAGGGGGCTGAAGCTTTCTTT. It yields the protein CASSQDQGAEAFF.

The chain is built from TRBV18 and TRBJ2-7, with D maybe TRBD2 (6 bases). CDR3 length: 14 residues. Germline loops: CDR1 KGHSH, CDR2 LQKENI. V lost 3 bases and J 3 bases, leaving 12 bases between the germline ends. The CDR3 region is CASSPSAGNYEQYF. For the CDR3, the DNA is TGTGCCAGCTCACCTTCGGCGGGAAACTACGAGCAGTACTTC.

As to this clone: At one end, the junction sequence differs from germline, possibly due to a read error. The chain joins TRBV4-3 to TRBJ1-2; no clear D gene. The CDR3 loop spans 12 amino acids. Per germline, CDR1 LGHNA and CDR2 YSLEER. CDR3 nucleotide sequence: TGCGCCAGCAGCCATCATGCGGGGTGGTGGCTCTTC. Protein: CASSHHAGWWLF.

A remark on this clone: Compared with germline, one end of the junction differs, possibly owing to a read error. This sequence joins TRBV28 and TRBJ2-7; 8 bases fit TRBD2. Germline values: CDR1 MDHEN, CDR2 SYDVKM. This CDR3 region has 15 residues. The CDR3 protein is CASSLSPSSRGGTTF. CDR3 coding DNA: TGTGCCAGCAGTTTATCACCCTCTTCTCGGGGGGGGACAACTTTC.

The rearrangement links TRBV5-6 to TRBJ2-2, with 8 nucleotides matching TRBD1. With 3 bases clipped from V and 0 bases from J, the junction kept 7 bases outside the gene matches. The germline gives CDR1 SGHDT, CDR2 YYEEEE. This CDR3 is built from 17 residues. The CDR3 reads CASSWARGLSNTGELFF. The CDR3 DNA sequence: TGTGCCAGCAGCTGGGCCAGGGGGCTTTCGAACACCGGGGAGCTGTTTTTT.

This chain uses TRBV6-6 with TRBJ2-1; 9 nucleotides align to TRBD1. This CDR3 comprises 14 residues. Losses at the gene ends were 7 bases for V and 6 bases for J; bases not matched to a gene: 7. Germline CDR1 reads MNHNY; CDR2 reads SVGAGI (reference sequence). The CDR3 DNA is TGTGCCAGCATATTCGGGACAGGGTTCAATGAGCAGTTCTTC. Its translation: CASIFGTGFNEQFF.

The V and J genes are TRBV6-2 or TRBV6-3 and TRBJ1-2; D gene unclear. CDR3 length equals 14 residues. Germline V lookup: CDR1 MNHEY, CDR2 SVGEGT. The ends were cut back, 0 bases at V and 4 bases at J, with 9 bases in the middle. The CDR3 bases are TGTGCCAGCAGTTACTCACTACCCCTCTATGGCTACACCTTC. This codes for CASSYSLPLYGYTF.